One and the same sample provided the 30 T cell receptor beta chains below, sequenced in a study of cytomegalovirus exposure and HLA in healthy donors. 13 Jbeta primers and 60 Vbeta primers were used for the PCR. Here immunoSEQ multiplex PCR was the method, and the copy in TCRdb shows in-frame clones only, minus some. Here the sample spans about 190,000 clones, around 86% being singletons. The sequencing input was PBMCs. Receptor source: a man over 45 in good health and CMV-seronegative.

The CDR3 here is CASSLDRAGNEQFF. In DNA form, the CDR3 reads TGTGCCAGCAGCTTAGACAGGGCCGGCAATGAGCAGTTCTTC. The chain carries TRBV7-8 and TRBJ2-1; a weak D match, TRBD1 (6 bases). Germline V gives CDR1 SGHVS, CDR2 FQNEAQ. Trimming stripped 1 base from V and 6 bases from J, with 10 bases between. This CDR3 is built from 14 residues.

This chain joins TRBV29-1 and TRBJ2-6; D is unclear. The CDR3 is 12 residues long. With 7 bases removed from V and 4 bases from J, the gap between germline ends came to 8 bases. The germline V gene encodes CDR1 SQVTM and CDR2 ANQGSEA. CDR3 nucleotides: TGCAGCGCCTACTCGGGGGCCAACGTCCTGACTTTC. Translated: CSAYSGANVLTF.

The chain joins TRBV7-2 to TRBJ2-5; tentative D call: TRBD2 (6 bases). The CDR3 has 15 amino acids. Looked up from germline, CDR1 is SGHTA and CDR2 is FQGNSA. V was pared by 7 bases and J by 4 bases, with 19 bases between. The DNA of the CDR3 is TGTGCCAGCACCCCCCGGCGGGGCGAGAGAGAGACCCAGTACTTC. Amino acid sequence: CASTPRRGERETQYF.

The chain links TRBV4-3 to TRBJ1-3; a weak D match, TRBD1 (5 bases). Germline V gene sequence: CDR1 LGHNA, CDR2 YSLEER. V was trimmed by 0 bases and J by 0 bases, leaving 9 bases between them. This CDR3 comprises 16 residues. CDR3 residues: CASSQDWGHSGNTIYF. CDR3 DNA: TGCGCCAGCAGCCAAGATTGGGGCCACTCTGGAAACACCATATATTTT.

This clone showed up just once. The CDR3 protein is CASSQDTTSGNTIYF. The CDR3 DNA reads TGTGCCAGCAGCCAGGACACCACCTCTGGAAACACCATATATTTT. V is TRBV4-2 and J is TRBJ1-3; weak D call: TRBD1 (5 bases). Trimming left V 3 bases short and J 0 bases short, with 9 bases between. Germline V lookup: CDR1 LGHNA, CDR2 YNFKEQ. This CDR3 is 15 amino acids long.

The chain employs TRBV7-2 and TRBJ1-5; a weak D match, TRBD1 (5 bases). Trimming left V 5 bases short and J 6 bases short, with 14 bases between. The CDR3 length is 14 residues. Germline lookup yields CDR1 SGHTA and CDR2 FQGNSA. DNA for the CDR3: TGTGCCAGCAGCCCTACCCCAGGGTTTCAGCCCCAGCATTTT. Translated, it gives CASSPTPGFQPQHF. Looking up the rest from reference TRBV7-2 and TRBJ1-5 gives the full variable domain: GAGVSQSPSNKVTEKGKDVELRCDPISGHTALYWYRQSLGQGLEFLIYFQGNSAPDKSGLPSDRFSAERTGGSVSTLTIQRTQQEDSAVYLCASSPTPGFQPQHFGDGTRLSIL.

This clone was picked up a small number of times. The gene calls are TRBV10-3 and TRBJ1-1; TRBD1 matches at 8 bases. V gave up 2 bases and J gave up 10 bases; unmatched junction bases: 6. Germline values: CDR1 ENHRY, CDR2 SYGVKD. The CDR3 runs to 13 residues. The CDR3 region is CAISETGTGGAFF. CDR3 nucleotide sequence: TGTGCCATCAGTGAGACTGGGACAGGTGGAGCTTTCTTT.

CDR3 nucleotides: TGTGCCAGCAGCTCCTTGGGGACAGGGAGTAAGGATACGCAGTATTTT. Translating it yields CASSSLGTGSKDTQYF. The chain employs TRBV11-3 and TRBJ2-3, with 9 bases fitting TRBD1. In germline, CDR1 is SGHNT, CDR2 YENEEA. Losses at the gene ends were 4 bases for V and 6 bases for J; bases not matched to a gene: 11. The CDR3 runs 16 residues.

The rearrangement joins TRBV6-6 to TRBJ1-3; D gene uncertain. Per the germline V gene, CDR1 is MNHNY and CDR2 is SVGAGI (reference sequence). This CDR3 region has 16 residues. Trimming pared 4 bases from V and 4 bases from J, leaving 17 bases between. CDR3 nucleotide sequence: TGTGCCAGCAGTTCCCCGGGCGGGGAAAAAGGAAACACCATATATTTT. The encoded protein is CASSSPGGEKGNTIYF.

This chain joins TRBV5-1 and TRBJ2-7; 10 bases align to TRBD2. Germline V gives CDR1 SGHRS, CDR2 YFSETQ. After removal of 4 bases from V and 0 bases from J, the junction contained 10 bases not matched to a gene. This CDR3 contains 17 residues. The CDR3 DNA reads as TGCGCCAGCAGCGCTGGGACTAGCGTAAAGAGCTCCTACGAGCAGTACTTC. Translating it yields CASSAGTSVKSSYEQYF.

The J gene is TRBJ2-5, the V gene TRBV5-8; 9 nucleotides agree with TRBD1. With the DNA end fitting TRBJ2-7 better, the J assignment may be wrong. The CDR3 extends over 15 amino acids. Germline V gene sequence: CDR1 SGHTS, CDR2 YDEGEE. The CDR3 region is CASTLPGTGTYEQYF. The DNA for the CDR3 is TGTGCCAGCACCCTGCCTGGGACAGGGACCTACGAGCAGTACTTC.

With regard to this clone: Other DNA sequences in this specimen translate into the identical CDR3. The chain is built from TRBV28 and TRBJ1-2; 7 bases are shared with TRBD1. V trimming: 5 bases; J trimming: 2 bases; junction bases outside the gene matches: 5. The CDR3 loop spans 14 amino acids. Germline CDR1 is MDHEN and CDR2 is SYDVKM. The DNA for the CDR3 is TGTGCCAGCAGTCCACCGACAGGGAACTATGGCTACACCTTC. This codes for CASSPPTGNYGYTF.

This chain uses TRBV5-1 with TRBJ1-4; 7 bases match TRBD1. Germline CDR1 SGHRS, CDR2 YFSETQ. V lost 0 bases, J lost 5 bases, and 7 bases stayed unmatched. This CDR3 has 16 amino acids. The CDR3 DNA is TGCGCCAGCAGCTTGGAAGGGGGACAGACGAATGAAAAACTGTTTTTT. Translating it yields CASSLEGGQTNEKLFF.

This clone was recorded a few times. The chain employs TRBV6-5 and TRBJ2-5, with TRBD1 matching over 7 bases. This CDR3 has 14 amino acids. Germline CDR1 and CDR2: MNHEY and SVGAGI. J lost 1 base, V lost 5 bases, and 4 bases had no gene match. The CDR3 DNA is TGTGCCAGCAGTAACAGGGGCTCCCAAGAGACCCAGTACTTC. Translation gives CASSNRGSQETQYF.

This chain connects TRBV5-1 to TRBJ1-2; 7 nucleotides align to TRBD1. Germline V gene sequence: CDR1 SGHRS, CDR2 YFSETQ. Trimming at V came to 4 bases and at J to 12 bases, leaving 12 bases not matched to a gene. The CDR3 consists of 13 residues. Written as DNA, the CDR3 is TGCGCCAGCAGCGCGGGGGGCGCGACAGGGAACACCTTC. Protein sequence: CASSAGGATGNTF.

This clone was counted a few times. V gene TRBV7-2 combines with J gene TRBJ1-1; 8 nucleotides match TRBD1. The CDR3 has 17 amino acids. Germline lookup yields CDR1 SGHTA and CDR2 FQGNSA. J lost 9 bases, V lost 1 base, and 16 bases had no gene match. CDR3 bases: TGTGCCAGCAGCTTAGAACCCTCAGCCCGTCCCAGGGGGCAAGCTTTCTTT. It translates to CASSLEPSARPRGQAFF.

The rearrangement uses TRBV7-8 and TRBJ2-3; tentatively, D is TRBD2 (7 bases). The V gene lost 6 bases and the J gene lost 2 bases, with 12 bases spanning the gap. CDR3 length equals 14 residues. Per germline, CDR1 SGHVS and CDR2 FQNEAQ. The CDR3 DNA reads TGTGCCAGCAGACGGGGGGCGGTCACAGATACGCAGTATTTT. This encodes CASRRGAVTDTQYF.

The chain joins TRBV5-6 to TRBJ1-6; D may be TRBD1 (5 bases). Trimming removed 2 bases from V and 8 bases from J, with 14 bases in between. Germline values: CDR1 SGHDT, CDR2 YYEEEE. This CDR3 comprises 15 residues. The CDR3 sequence is CASSFQGRFYSPLHF. In DNA, the CDR3 is TGTGCCAGCAGCTTCCAGGGTCGGTTCTATTCACCCCTCCACTTT.

The V and J genes are TRBV7-2 and TRBJ2-7; D gene unclear. The CDR3 runs 16 residues. V lost 8 bases, J lost 2 bases, and 22 bases lay in between. The germline CDR1 and CDR2 sequences are SGHTA and FQGNSA. The chain's CDR3 is CASRQNAAALAYEQYF. The DNA for the CDR3 is TGTGCCAGCCGTCAAAATGCGGCCGCCTTAGCCTACGAGCAGTACTTC.

The CDR3 loop reads CASSEVRTGNYGYTF. In DNA, the CDR3 is TGTGCCAGCAGTGAAGTCCGAACAGGGAACTATGGCTACACCTTC. The chain uses TRBV6-1 and TRBJ1-2; possibly TRBD1 for D (6 bases). The V end lost 1 base, the J end lost 2 bases, and 11 bases lay between the germline ends. The CDR3 extends over 15 amino acids. Germline lookup yields CDR1 MNHNS and CDR2 SASEGT.

This chain connects TRBV19 to TRBJ2-7, with TRBD1 matching over 7 bases. Germline CDR1 is LNHDA and CDR2 is SQIVND (reference sequence). The CDR3 is made up of 13 amino acids. V dropped 4 bases and J dropped 4; count of bases not matched to a gene: 4. The CDR3 sequence is CASSNEGAYEQYF. As DNA, the CDR3 is TGTGCCAGTAGTAACGAGGGGGCATACGAGCAGTACTTC.

The J gene is TRBJ2-7, the V gene TRBV18; 12 positions match TRBD1. Per germline, CDR1 KGHSH and CDR2 LQKENI. V lost 0 bases to trimming and J lost 6 bases; unmatched junction nucleotides: 3. The CDR3 has 15 amino acids. As DNA, the CDR3 is TGTGCCAGCTCACCACCGGGACAGGGGGCAGGCGAGCAGTACTTC. It encodes CASSPPGQGAGEQYF.

The CDR3 sequence is CASSNPLGLETQYF. In DNA, the CDR3 is TGCGCCAGCAGCAACCCCCTGGGGCTTGAGACCCAGTACTTC. The rearrangement uses TRBV5-1 and TRBJ2-5; TRBD1 might be the D (5 bases). V was pared by 4 bases and J by 5 bases, with 15 bases between. Per germline, CDR1 SGHRS and CDR2 YFSETQ. The CDR3 is made up of 14 amino acids. Based on the CDR3 plus reference TRBV5-1 and TRBJ2-5, the full variable domain is KAGVTQTPRYLIKTRGQQVTLSCSPISGHRSVSWYQQTPGQGLQFLFEYFSETQRNKGNFPGRFSGRQFSNSRSEMNVSTLELGDSALYLCASSNPLGLETQYFGPGTRLLVL.

This chain connects TRBV29-1 to TRBJ2-7; 8 bases are shared with TRBD2. Trimming cost V 4 bases and J 2 bases; bases outside gene matches: 1. The CDR3 has 12 residues. Germline CDR1 is SQVTM and CDR2 is ANQGSEA. The DNA of the CDR3 is TGCAGCGTTGCGGGGGGGGCCTACGAGCAGTACTTC. It yields the protein CSVAGGAYEQYF.

The J gene is TRBJ2-3, the V gene TRBV5-1; 7 bases agree with TRBD2. The CDR3 consists of 15 residues. The germline V gene encodes CDR1 SGHRS and CDR2 YFSETQ. J gave up 3 bases and V 4 bases, and 8 bases lay outside the gene matches. The CDR3 loop is CASSPLRGGTDTQYF. DNA of the CDR3: TGCGCCAGCAGCCCCCTGCGGGGAGGGACAGATACGCAGTATTTT.

This chain connects TRBV6-1 to TRBJ2-5, with 9 bases lining up with TRBD1. This CDR3 region has 16 residues. CDR1 and CDR2 from the germline V gene are MNHNS and SASEGT. Trimming at V came to 4 bases and at J to 4 bases, leaving 10 bases not matched to a gene. The CDR3 loop reads CASSGGQGVKLETQYF. The CDR3 bases are TGTGCCAGCAGTGGGGGACAGGGTGTAAAGTTAGAGACCCAGTACTTC.

The chain is built from TRBV5-5 and TRBJ1-1; no firm D call. V lost 4 bases to trimming and J lost 1 base, with 20 bases between them. CDR3 length: 17 amino acids. Germline values: CDR1 SGHKS, CDR2 YYEKEE (reference sequence). The CDR3 DNA follows: TGTGCCAGCAGCGCGGAGGGAAGATGGGGAGCGAACACTGAAGCTTTCTTT. Amino acid sequence: CASSAEGRWGANTEAFF. Looking up the rest from reference TRBV5-5 and TRBJ1-1 gives the full variable domain: DAGVTQSPTHLIKTRGQQVTLRCSPISGHKSVSWYQQVLGQGPQFIFQYYEKEERGRGNFPDRFSARQFPNYSSELNVNALLLGDSALYLCASSAEGRWGANTEAFFGQGTRLTVV.

V is TRBV28 and J is TRBJ1-5; 8 bases agree with TRBD1. The CDR3 covers 12 residues. From germline, CDR1 is MDHEN and CDR2 SYDVKM. J was trimmed by 7 bases and V by 10 bases; bases with no gene match: 6. CDR3 sequence: CATTGGGQPQHF. The CDR3 nucleotides read TGTGCCACCACAGGGGGAGGACAGCCCCAGCATTTT. Drawing the rest from reference TRBV28 and TRBJ1-5, the complete variable domain is DVKVTQSSRYLVKRTGEKVFLECVQDMDHENMFWYRQDPGLGLRLIYFSYDVKMKEKGDIPEGYSVSREKKERFSLILESASTNQTSMYLCATTGGGQPQHFGDGTRLSIL.

This chain joins TRBV28 and TRBJ1-5; D is unclear. This CDR3 region has 15 residues. V dropped 5 bases and J dropped 7 bases, with 18 bases sitting between them. Germline V gives CDR1 MDHEN, CDR2 SYDVKM. CDR3 amino acids: CASSVRAGIRQPQHF. Here the CDR3 DNA reads TGTGCCAGCAGTGTGAGGGCAGGAATCCGCCAGCCCCAGCATTTT.

V gene TRBV7-9 combines with J gene TRBJ1-1; D remains unclear. CDR1 is SEHNR and CDR2 is FQNEAQ in the germline V gene (reference sequence). Trimming removed 6 bases from V and 0 bases from J, with 11 bases in between. The CDR3 loop spans 14 amino acids. The DNA for the CDR3 is TGTGCCAGCAGGAAAGTCGGGGTGAACACTGAAGCTTTCTTT. This encodes CASRKVGVNTEAFF.